This passage covers 20 T cell receptor beta chains from one sample sequenced in a study of T cell clonality in common variable immunodeficiency. Sequenced by immunoSEQ multiplex PCR; TCRdb stores in-frame clones only, minus some. Observed are 35,000 or so clones, no singletons, with the top ten taking roughly 3%. The source material was peripheral blood mononuclear cells. These receptors originate from a person aged 18 to 70 in good health.

The table lists this clone with many counts. Sequencing ends 3 residues short of the CDR3 end; the germline J gene provides the rest. The chain joins TRBV30 to TRBJ2-7; TRBD2 might be the D (6 bases). The V and J ends lost 3 bases and 0 bases respectively, with 12 bases between them. CDR1 is GTSNPN and CDR2 is SVGIG in the germline V gene (reference sequence). CDR3 size: 14 residues. The covered CDR3 bases are TGTGCCTGGAGCAGGGACTCGGACTCCTACGAG. It translates to CAWSRDSDSYE. The complete CDR3 sequence is CAWSRDSDSYEQYF.

This clone occurred many times. From the germline J gene comes the end of the CDR3, since the read stops 3 residues before it. The chain links TRBV5-1 to TRBJ2-2; TRBD2 is a possible D gene (5 bases). Germline CDR1 is SGHRS and CDR2 is YFSETQ. Trimming shortened V by 0 bases and J by 4 bases, and 13 bases separated the two germline ends. The CDR3 extends over 16 amino acids. CDR3 residues: CASSLASFEVTGELFF. CDR3 bases read: TGCGCCAGCAGCTTGGCTAGCTTTGAGGTCACCGGGGAG.

In its sample, this clone was seen many times. The read ends 3 residues before the CDR3 terminus; that terminus is restored from the germline J gene. This chain uses TRBV5-1 with TRBJ2-2; D might be TRBD1 (6 bases). The germline CDR1 and CDR2 sequences are SGHRS and YFSETQ. V was cut by 4 bases and J by 4 bases, with 17 bases left in between. CDR3 length equals 16 residues. The part of the CDR3 DNA that was read is TGCGCCAGCAGCCCCAACAGGGTTGGGTCCACCGGGGAG. Translation: CASSPNRVGSTGE. The whole CDR3 protein reads CASSPNRVGSTGELFF. Combining the CDR3 with reference TRBV5-1 and TRBJ2-2 gives the whole variable domain KAGVTQTPRYLIKTRGQQVTLSCSPISGHRSVSWYQQTPGQGLQFLFEYFSETQRNKGNFPGRFSGRQFSNSRSEMNVSTLELGDSALYLCASSPNRVGSTGELFFGEGSRLTVL.

Ten or more counts support this clone. The chain's CDR3 is CASSTLQGKGEQYF. The CDR3 DNA, read in part, is TGTGCCAGTAGTACATTACAGGGTAAAGGCGAG. The chain couples TRBV19 to TRBJ2-7; TRBD1 is a possible D gene (6 bases). The missing CDR3 end, 3 residues past where the read stops, is filled in from the germline J gene. This CDR3 contains 14 residues. CDR1 and CDR2 from the germline V gene are LNHDA and SQIVND (reference sequence). Trimming shortened V by 4 bases and J by 6 bases, and 16 bases separated the two germline ends.

The sample holds many counts of this clone. The read halts 3 residues ahead of the CDR3 end, with the missing end drawn from the germline J gene. V usage is TRBV5-5 and J usage is TRBJ2-7; D perhaps matches TRBD1 (6 bases). Germline V gene sequence: CDR1 SGHKS, CDR2 YYEKEE (reference sequence). This CDR3 has 13 amino acids. Trimming left V 0 bases short and J 3 bases short, with 7 bases between. CDR3: CASSLDRDYEQYF. CDR3 bases read: TGTGCCAGCAGCTTGGACAGGGACTACGAG.

This clone was counted many times. The CDR3 end is not reached by the read, which stops 3 residues before it; the germline J gene fills it in. The chain combines TRBV16 with TRBJ1-1; D gene uncertain. Trimming cost V 7 bases and J 1 base, with 7 bases left between them. The CDR3 runs to 12 residues. Per germline, CDR1 KGHSY and CDR2 FQNENV. The sequenced part of the CDR3 DNA is TGTGCCAGCACCCGGGGGAACACTGAA. Its translation is CASTRGNTE. The full CDR3 protein is CASTRGNTEAFF.

This clone was counted many times. The read ends 3 residues shy of where the CDR3 ends; the end is completed using the germline J gene. J is TRBJ1-1 and V is TRBV19; D unresolved. This CDR3 comprises 15 residues. V was cut by 0 bases and J by 2 bases, with 10 bases left in between. Germline V gives CDR1 LNHDA, CDR2 SQIVND (reference sequence). CDR3 loop: CASSIEQRSNTEAFF. The covered CDR3 bases are TGTGCCAGTAGTATAGAACAGCGGTCCAACACTGAA.

The sample holds many counts of this clone. The sequence runs out 3 residues before the end of the CDR3; the remainder is reconstructed from the germline J gene. The gene calls are TRBV30 and TRBJ1-5; 7 bases fit TRBD1. Unmatched junction bases numbered 3, after V lost 1 base and J lost 3 bases. From germline, CDR1 is GTSNPN and CDR2 SVGIG (reference sequence). The CDR3 loop spans 14 amino acids. Partial CDR3 DNA: TGTGCCTGGAGTGGACAGGGCTTCAATCAGCCC. Translated: CAWSGQGFNQP. The entire CDR3 protein reads CAWSGQGFNQPQHF.

This clone was found many times. The read gets to within 3 residues of the CDR3 end, and the germline J gene fills in the rest. The chain recombines TRBV20-1 with TRBJ2-1; TRBD2 matches 12 bases. V trimming: 3 bases; J trimming: 9 bases; junction bases outside the gene matches: 15. CDR1 is DFQATT and CDR2 is SNEGSKA in the germline V gene (reference sequence). CDR3 length equals 17 residues. CDR3 bases read: TGCAGTGCTAGTCTTGGCCTAGCGGGAGGGCCAGACAGTGAG. It encodes CSASLGLAGGPDSE. The complete CDR3 sequence is CSASLGLAGGPDSEQFF.

This clone was recorded many times. The covered CDR3 bases are TGTGCCAGCAGTTTACCCCGGACGGTGAGGGGCTGGGAGACC. Residues: CASSLPRTVRGWET. The full CDR3 is CASSLPRTVRGWETQYF. The chain recombines TRBV28 with TRBJ2-5; either TRBD1 or TRBD2 may fit D (5 bases each). The read halts 3 residues ahead of the CDR3 end, with the missing end drawn from the germline J gene. The V gene lost 2 bases and the J gene lost 5 bases, with 21 bases spanning the gap. Germline CDR1 reads MDHEN; CDR2 reads SYDVKM. The CDR3 consists of 17 residues. Full variable domain (outside the CDR3, taken from reference TRBV28 and TRBJ2-5): DVKVTQSSRYLVKRTGEKVFLECVQDMDHENMFWYRQDPGLGLRLIYFSYDVKMKEKGDIPEGYSVSREKKERFSLILESASTNQTSMYLCASSLPRTVRGWETQYFGPGTRLLVL.

This clone was seen repeatedly, ten times or more. CDR3 DNA (partial): TGTGCCAGCAGCTTAAACAGGGGTGTCAGGAACGAG. The encoded protein is CASSLNRGVRNE. From start to end, the CDR3 is CASSLNRGVRNEQYF. The V gene is TRBV28, the J gene TRBJ2-7; 7 bases fit TRBD1. The CDR3 extends 3 residues past the end of the read, so its final part is completed from the germline J gene. Germline V CDR1 and CDR2: MDHEN, SYDVKM. With 6 bases clipped from V and 5 bases from J, the junction kept 13 bases outside the gene matches. This CDR3 has 15 amino acids.

This clone has ten or more counts. The CDR3 end lies 3 residues beyond the end of the read and is filled in from the germline J gene. The chain uses TRBV2 and TRBJ1-4; perhaps TRBD1 as D (6 bases). V shed 6 bases and J shed 0 bases, with 11 bases lying between them. The CDR3 loop spans 15 amino acids. CDR1 and CDR2 (germline): SNHLY, FYNNEI. Here the CDR3 reads CASRKGDTTNEKLFF. The DNA read from the CDR3 is TGTGCCAGCAGGAAGGGGGACACAACTAATGAAAAA. The entire variable domain, with the rest obtained from reference TRBV2 and TRBJ1-4, is as follows: EPEVTQTPSHQVTQMGQEVILRCVPISNHLYFYWYRQILGQKVEFLVSFYNNEISEKSEIFDDQFSVERPDGSNFTLKIRSTKLEDSAMYFCASRKGDTTNEKLFFGSGTQLSVL.

This clone was counted many times. Coverage ceases 3 residues before the CDR3 finishes, and the germline J gene fills in the end. The chain joins TRBV2 to TRBJ2-5; tentatively, D is TRBD1 (6 bases). This CDR3 comprises 13 residues. V lost 5 bases, J lost 5 bases, and 12 bases lay in between. CDR1 SNHLY and CDR2 FYNNEI come from the germline V gene. CDR3: CASSRQGRETQYF. CDR3 DNA (partial): TGTGCCAGCAGTCGGCAGGGGCGTGAGACC. Supplemented by reference TRBV2 and TRBJ2-5, the full variable domain reads EPEVTQTPSHQVTQMGQEVILRCVPISNHLYFYWYRQILGQKVEFLVSFYNNEISEKSEIFDDQFSVERPDGSNFTLKIRSTKLEDSAMYFCASSRQGRETQYFGPGTRLLVL.

This clone was observed many times. Read sequence stops 3 residues before the CDR3 end, and the germline J gene provides the missing end. The J gene is TRBJ1-2, the V gene TRBV28, with D unresolved. The length of the CDR3 is 15 residues. Germline V gene sequence: CDR1 MDHEN, CDR2 SYDVKM. V shed 1 base and J shed 1 base, with 10 bases lying between them. CDR3 amino acids: CASSLFGRINYGYTF. The CDR3 DNA, read in part, is TGTGCCAGCAGTTTATTCGGCAGGATTAACTATGGC.

As concerns this clone: With the read ending 3 residues before the CDR3 end, the germline J gene is used to fill in that end. This sequence joins TRBV7-9 and TRBJ2-7; D ambiguous. The CDR3 sequence is 14 residues long. CDR1 is SEHNR and CDR2 is FQNEAQ in the germline V gene (reference sequence). V shed 2 bases and J shed 1 base, with 9 bases lying between them. CDR3 DNA (partial): TGTGCCAGCAGCTTAATCGGCGGTTCCTACGAG. It encodes CASSLIGGSYE. In full, the CDR3 reads CASSLIGGSYEQYF.

This clone was observed a handful of times. The sequence runs out 3 residues before the end of the CDR3; the remainder is reconstructed from the germline J gene. V is TRBV7-9 and J is TRBJ1-5; tentative D call: TRBD1 (5 bases). CDR3 length: 14 amino acids. The germline CDR1 and CDR2 sequences are SEHNR and FQNEAQ (reference sequence). The ends were cut back, 5 bases at V and 3 bases at J, with 11 bases in the middle. The CDR3 DNA, read in part, is TGTGCCAGCAGCCCCGACAGACCCAATCAGCCC. Amino acids: CASSPDRPNQP. The full-length CDR3 reads as CASSPDRPNQPQHF.

This clone came up many times. The read terminates 3 residues before the CDR3 end, so the remaining end is supplied by the germline J gene. The chain recombines TRBV5-1 with TRBJ2-5; 10 positions match TRBD2. The ends lost 2 bases at V and 5 bases at J; junction bases unmatched: 9. Germline V gene sequence: CDR1 SGHRS, CDR2 YFSETQ. The CDR3 spans 16 residues. CDR3 DNA (partial): TGCGCCAGCAGCTTATCCGGGACTAGCGATAGGGAGACC. Translation gives CASSLSGTSDRET. The full CDR3 sequence reads CASSLSGTSDRETQYF.

This clone was picked up many times. The CDR3 end is not reached by the read, which stops 3 residues before it; the germline J gene fills it in. V is TRBV28 and J is TRBJ2-1, with 10 bases matching TRBD2. CDR1 MDHEN and CDR2 SYDVKM come from the germline V gene. V gave up 4 bases and J gave up 9 bases; unmatched junction bases: 12. CDR3 length: 16 residues. Incomplete CDR3 DNA: TGTGCCAGCAGTTCCCACCCTAGCGGGAGAGAAAGTGAG. Protein product: CASSSHPSGRESE. The CDR3 in its entirety is CASSSHPSGRESEQFF. Full variable domain (remainder filled in from reference TRBV28 and TRBJ2-1): DVKVTQSSRYLVKRTGEKVFLECVQDMDHENMFWYRQDPGLGLRLIYFSYDVKMKEKGDIPEGYSVSREKKERFSLILESASTNQTSMYLCASSSHPSGRESEQFFGPGTRLTVL.

This clone showed up many times. The read halts 3 residues ahead of the CDR3 end, with the missing end drawn from the germline J gene. J is TRBJ1-2 and V is TRBV7-9, with 7 positions matching TRBD1. Germline assignment: CDR1 SEHNR and CDR2 FQNEAQ (reference sequence). The trim removed 5 bases at V and 4 bases at J, leaving 4 bases unmatched. The CDR3 is made up of 13 amino acids. The CDR3 is CASSLGTAYGYTF. Partial CDR3 DNA: TGTGCCAGCAGCCTAGGGACAGCCTATGGC. The variable domain in full, completed from reference TRBV7-9 and TRBJ1-2, reads DTGVSQNPRHKITKRGQNVTFRCDPISEHNRLYWYRQTLGQGPEFLTYFQNEAQLEKSRLLSDRFSAERPKGSFSTLEIQRTEQGDSAMYLCASSLGTAYGYTFGSGTRLTVV.

This clone was picked up many times. The read falls 3 residues short of the CDR3 end, and the missing part is taken from the germline J gene. The V gene is TRBV20-1, the J gene TRBJ2-1, with 11 bases matching TRBD2. The CDR3 has 16 amino acids. V was pared by 5 bases and J by 3 bases, with 9 bases of the junction left unmatched. Germline V gene data show CDR1 as DFQATT and CDR2 as SNEGSKA (reference sequence). The CDR3: CSAPSRLAGSYNEQFF. The CDR3 bases that were read are TGCAGTGCTCCGAGCCGACTAGCGGGGAGCTACAATGAG.